The 27 T cell receptor beta chains below come from one sample, sequenced in a study of post-analysis software for immune sequencing data. Study-wide findings and caveats: Five or six TRBV segments appeared more often in patients than in controls, and TRBV5-6, TRBV5-1 and TRBV20-1 were among these.

Carried by the TCR beta cDNA libraries were unique molecular identifiers. TCRdb ran MiXCR on the PCR reads and lists one entry per CDR3 protein. There are about 460,000 distinct CDR3 sequences in the sample; over 35% occur only once, and 9% to 14% lies in the top ten. These TCRs' antigens remain unknown. The material sequenced was blood. These receptors were collected from a girl between 5 and 17 years old with multiple sclerosis.

This clonotype was counted only a few times. The chain joins TRBV5-1 to TRBJ1-1; TRBD1 is a possible D gene (5 bases). The CDR3 sequence is 17 residues long. The V and J ends lost 4 bases and 8 bases respectively, with 27 bases between them. Germline V lookup: CDR1 SGHRS, CDR2 YFSETQ. The CDR3 nucleotides are TGCGCCAGCAGCCAAGACTTGGTCGGGGCAGCCCGGGTGGAAGCTTTCTTT. Translation gives CASSQDLVGAARVEAFF.

The rearrangement joins TRBV3-1 to TRBJ1-1; D gene unclear. V lost 0 bases, J lost 6 bases, and 11 bases lay in between. This CDR3 region has 14 residues. In germline, CDR1 is LGHDT, CDR2 YNNKEL (reference sequence). DNA of the CDR3: TGTGCCAGCAGCCAAGAAGGGAGGGATGCTGAAGCTTTCTTT. Its translation is CASSQEGRDAEAFF.

This rearrangement joins TRBV19 to TRBJ1-5; tentative D call: TRBD1 (6 bases). The V end lost 2 bases, the J end lost 6 bases, and 17 bases lay between the germline ends. The CDR3 extends over 16 amino acids. The germline gives CDR1 LNHDA, CDR2 SQIVND (reference sequence). The CDR3: CASSIPSPRGLQPQHF. CDR3 nucleotides: TGTGCCAGTAGTATACCATCCCCCCGGGGGCTTCAGCCCCAGCATTTT.

The rearrangement links TRBV12-3 or TRBV12-4 to TRBJ2-1, with TRBD1 matching 9 bases. The V and J ends lost 4 bases and 4 bases, in that order; junction bases with no gene match: 2. The CDR3 loop spans 14 amino acids. CDR3 sequence: CASSYRGPYNEQFF. Here the CDR3 DNA reads TGTGCCAGCAGTTACAGGGGGCCATACAATGAGCAGTTCTTC.

This clonotype has just a few counts. The chain joins TRBV15 to TRBJ2-4; 10 bases agree with TRBD2. Germline V gene sequence: CDR1 LNHNV, CDR2 YYDKDF (reference sequence). This CDR3 spans 19 amino acids. Losses at the gene ends were 4 bases for V and 6 bases for J; bases not matched to a gene: 18. The CDR3 region is CATSKRSLAGETTRNIQYF. CDR3 in DNA: TGTGCCACCAGCAAGAGGTCCCTAGCGGGAGAAACAACTAGAAACATTCAGTACTTC.

This chain connects TRBV20-1 to TRBJ2-1; 7 bases align to TRBD2. The V gene's germline CDR1 is DFQATT and CDR2 SNEGSKA (reference sequence). J gave up 2 bases and V 5 bases, and 6 bases lay outside the gene matches. This CDR3 spans 14 amino acids. In DNA form, the CDR3 reads TGCAGTGCTTCCGCGGGAGTACCCTACAATGAGCAGTTCTTC. Its protein product is CSASAGVPYNEQFF.

The chain combines TRBV9 with TRBJ1-2, with D maybe TRBD1 (5 bases). V was clipped by 3 bases and J by 8 bases, with 23 bases between them. From germline, CDR1 is SGDLS and CDR2 YYNGEE. The CDR3 spans 16 residues. The DNA of the CDR3 is TGTGCCAGCAGCGGACCTGCGGGGACTCGGGACGGGGGCTACACCTTC. Encoded protein: CASSGPAGTRDGGYTF.

The chain combines TRBV20-1 with TRBJ2-3, with 7 bases fitting TRBD2. This CDR3 spans 14 amino acids. Germline CDR1 and CDR2: DFQATT and SNEGSKA (reference sequence). The V segment lost 1 base and the J segment 5 bases; nucleotides outside the gene matches: 6. CDR3 protein: CSARGGGPGDTQYF. CDR3 sequence (DNA): TGCAGTGCTAGAGGGGGAGGGCCTGGAGATACGCAGTATTTT.

This clonotype was counted between two and nine times. The V gene is TRBV28, the J gene TRBJ2-7, with D perhaps given as TRBD1 or TRBD2 (5 bases each). Germline values: CDR1 MDHEN, CDR2 SYDVKM. This CDR3 is 12 amino acids long. CDR3 sequence reads: CLRDRLHYEQYF. The DNA of the CDR3 is TGTCTTAGAGACAGACTACACTACGAGCAGTACTTC.

V is TRBV6-5 and J is TRBJ2-7; either TRBD1 or TRBD2 may supply D (6 bases each). Germline CDR1 MNHEY, CDR2 SVGAGI. The CDR3 consists of 17 residues. Trimming removed 0 bases at V and 10 bases at J, with 25 bases between. CDR3 coding DNA: TGTGCCAGCAGTTACTCGAGAGGGGGAGGCCCTGCCGGGATTCAGTACTTC. Translation gives CASSYSRGGGPAGIQYF.

This rearrangement joins TRBV5-1 to TRBJ2-4, with D possibly TRBD1 on 6 matching bases. Germline values: CDR1 SGHRS, CDR2 YFSETQ. Trimming shortened V by 1 base and J by 8 bases, and 16 bases separated the two germline ends. This CDR3 comprises 15 residues. The CDR3, as DNA: TGCGCCAGCAGCTTGACAGGGAAGAGTGGGGACATTCAGTACTTC. Its translation: CASSLTGKSGDIQYF. Full variable domain (outside the CDR3, taken from reference TRBV5-1 and TRBJ2-4): KAGVTQTPRYLIKTRGQQVTLSCSPISGHRSVSWYQQTPGQGLQFLFEYFSETQRNKGNFPGRFSGRQFSNSRSEMNVSTLELGDSALYLCASSLTGKSGDIQYFGAGTRLSVL.

The chain carries TRBV5-1 and TRBJ2-7, with 9 bases identical to TRBD2. Trimming at V came to 4 bases and at J to 3 bases, leaving 11 bases not matched to a gene. The CDR3 is made up of 16 amino acids. In germline, CDR1 is SGHRS, CDR2 YFSETQ. The CDR3 region is CASSRNSGRDLYEQYF. In DNA form, the CDR3 reads TGCGCCAGCAGCCGGAATAGCGGGAGAGACCTCTACGAGCAGTACTTC.

The rearrangement joins TRBV7-3 to TRBJ2-1, with 8 bases lining up with TRBD1. CDR1 and CDR2 (germline): SGHTA, FQGTGA. Trimming at V came to 4 bases and at J to 3 bases, leaving 5 bases not matched to a gene. This CDR3 is 15 amino acids long. The CDR3 region is CASSSQGAGYNEQFF. The CDR3 DNA sequence: TGTGCCAGCAGCTCCCAGGGGGCGGGCTACAATGAGCAGTTCTTC.

The chain employs TRBV12-3 or TRBV12-4 and TRBJ2-7; D call uncertain. Deletions cut 3 bases from V and 1 base from J, with 7 bases between. The CDR3 covers 13 residues. Here the CDR3 reads CASSFDSSYEQYF. For the CDR3, the DNA is TGTGCCAGCAGTTTCGACTCTTCCTACGAGCAGTACTTC.

This chain links TRBV29-1 with TRBJ2-1; 8 bases match TRBD2. CDR1 is SQVTM, CDR2 ANQGSEA, per germline. The CDR3 length is 14 residues. J lost 8 bases, V lost 6 bases, and 12 bases had no gene match. CDR3 region: CSVRDGGGFDEQFF. The CDR3 nucleotides read TGCAGCGTCCGAGACGGGGGGGGGTTCGATGAGCAGTTCTTC.

This clonotype has a handful of counts. The rearrangement uses TRBV5-1 and TRBJ2-7; D call uncertain. V shed 5 bases and J shed 7 bases, with 10 bases lying between them. The CDR3 is made up of 11 amino acids. CDR1 and CDR2 (germline): SGHRS, YFSETQ. DNA of the CDR3: TGCGCCAGCAGTCTTGATCGAGAGCAGTACTTC. Residues: CASSLDREQYF.

The rearrangement uses TRBV7-3 and TRBJ2-5; 7 bases are a match to TRBD1. Germline assignment: CDR1 SGHTA and CDR2 FQGTGA. The junction had 10 bases not matched to a gene; V was cut back by 4 bases and J by 5 bases. The length of the CDR3 is 15 residues. The CDR3 is CASSSGTALGETQYF. The CDR3 bases are TGTGCCAGCAGCTCAGGGACAGCGCTGGGGGAGACCCAGTACTTC.

This clonotype has a count of ten or more. The J gene is TRBJ2-3, the V gene TRBV5-6; no firm D call. The CDR3 spans 14 residues. Trimming shortened V by 0 bases and J by 6 bases, and 11 bases separated the two germline ends. CDR1 SGHDT and CDR2 YYEEEE come from the germline V gene. The CDR3 loop reads CASSLGTPGDTQYF. The CDR3 DNA follows: TGTGCCAGCAGCTTGGGGACCCCCGGTGATACGCAGTATTTT. The complete variable domain, with remaining parts taken from reference TRBV5-6 and TRBJ2-3, reads DAGVTQSPTHLIKTRGQQVTLRCSPKSGHDTVSWYQQALGQGPQFIFQYYEEEERQRGNFPDRFSGHQFPNYSSELNVNALLLGDSALYLCASSLGTPGDTQYFGPGTRLTVL.

V gene TRBV7-2 combines with J gene TRBJ2-1; 7 nucleotides agree with TRBD2. The end of the DNA is better explained by TRBJ2-7, so the J call may be wrong. The CDR3 has 16 amino acids. CDR1 is SGHTA and CDR2 is FQGNSA in the germline V gene. CDR3 coding DNA: TGTGCCAGCAGCTTTAGCGGGCCACCCTCCTACAATGAGCAGTACTTC. Translation gives CASSFSGPPSYNEQYF.

The genes are TRBV12-3 or TRBV12-4 and TRBJ2-5; 13 bases match TRBD2. CDR3 length: 18 amino acids. The J segment lost 1 base and the V segment lost 1 base, leaving 6 bases of the junction unmatched. CDR3 sequence reads: CASSLGTSGRGVQETQYF. CDR3 DNA: TGTGCCAGCAGTTTAGGGACTAGCGGGAGAGGAGTCCAAGAGACCCAGTACTTC.

A remark on this clonotype: One base away lies a much larger clone, so this may be a sequencing read error. J is TRBJ2-5 and V is TRBV7-3; weak D call: TRBD2 (5 bases). CDR1 is SGHTA, CDR2 FQGTGA, per germline. The V end was cut by 1 base, the J end by 3 bases, with 6 bases between. This CDR3 comprises 13 residues. CDR3 sequence: CASSLNGEETQYF. The DNA of the CDR3 is TGTGCCAGCAGCTTAAACGGGGAAGAGACCCAGTACTTC. The full variable domain, in which reference TRBV7-3 and TRBJ2-5 provide the parts outside the CDR3, is GAGVSQTPSNKVTEKGKYVELRCDPISGHTALYWYRQSLGQGPEFLIYFQGTGAADDSGLPNDRFFAVRPEGSVSTLKIQRTERGDSAVYLCASSLNGEETQYFGPGTRLLVL.

This clonotype was counted a few times. This chain connects TRBV29-1 to TRBJ1-4; no clear D gene. The CDR3 is 14 residues long. Trimming removed 5 bases from V and 6 bases from J, with 16 bases in between. Germline V lookup: CDR1 SQVTM, CDR2 ANQGSEA. The CDR3 DNA reads TGCAGCGTTAGGAGGGTACTGGTTGATGAAAAACTGTTTTTT. As protein: CSVRRVLVDEKLFF.

The genes are TRBV6-5 and TRBJ1-2; D is uncertain. V gave up 5 bases and J gave up 6 bases, with 22 bases separating them. The CDR3 has 16 residues. Germline V lookup: CDR1 MNHEY, CDR2 SVGAGI. The DNA for the CDR3 is TGTGCCAGCAGTCCCGTGCCAGGTCTAAGAGGCGATGGCTACACCTTC. Translating it yields CASSPVPGLRGDGYTF.

A few counts support this clonotype. J is TRBJ2-4 and V is TRBV7-9, with D uncertain. This CDR3 has 13 amino acids. CDR1 and CDR2 (germline): SEHNR, FQNEAQ (reference sequence). V lost 7 bases and J 11 bases, leaving 18 bases between the germline ends. The CDR3 spells CASNQGVGRVQYF. CDR3 DNA sequence: TGTGCCAGCAATCAAGGCGTTGGCCGAGTTCAGTACTTC. Together with reference TRBV7-9 and TRBJ2-4, the CDR3 gives the full variable domain: DTGVSQNPRHKITKRGQNVTFRCDPISEHNRLYWYRQTLGQGPEFLTYFQNEAQLEKSRLLSDRFSAERPKGSFSTLEIQRTEQGDSAMYLCASNQGVGRVQYFGAGTRLSVL.

The V call is TRBV29-1, the J call TRBJ2-2, with 11 bases aligning to TRBD2. The CDR3 is 13 residues long. The V and J ends lost 4 bases and 5 bases, in that order; junction bases with no gene match: 0. Germline V lookup: CDR1 SQVTM, CDR2 ANQGSEA. The CDR3 nucleotides are TGCAGCGTTGGGACTAGCGGGACCGGGGAGCTGTTTTTT. Translated: CSVGTSGTGELFF.

This clonotype occurred a few times. The gene calls are TRBV12-3 or TRBV12-4 and TRBJ2-1; TRBD2 might be the D (6 bases). The length of the CDR3 is 16 residues. V lost 5 bases and J lost 5, with 19 bases in between. CDR3 coding DNA: TGTGCCAGCAGTCGTCAACAGCTAGCGCCCAACAATGAGCAGTTCTTC. It codes for CASSRQQLAPNNEQFF.

The genes are TRBV7-3 and TRBJ2-5; TRBD1 or TRBD2 may be the D gene (6 bases each). Germline CDR1 SGHTA, CDR2 FQGTGA. V lost 4 bases, J lost 5 bases, and 11 bases lay in between. CDR3 length: 13 amino acids. DNA of the CDR3: TGTGCCAGCAGCTCCATAGGGGGGGAGACCCAGTACTTC. Amino acid sequence: CASSSIGGETQYF.